This T cell receptor (beta chain) appears in the sequencing data of a study of T cell clonality in common variable immunodeficiency. Findings and limits, study-wide: Links between repertoire features and CVID complications were heterogeneity-limited. Shared TCRbeta clones were fewer between CVID subjects than controls. Compared with healthy controls, CVID subjects showed increased TCRbeta clonality, mostly in about a third.

This clone showed up just a few times. Its antigen remains unidentified. The read comes to an end 3 residues before the CDR3 does, leaving the germline J gene to fill in the end. TCRdb keeps only in-frame clones here, not all; method: immunoSEQ multiplex PCR. This sample carries about 29,000 clones, none of them present only once. Germline V gene data show CDR1 as SGHVS and CDR2 as FQNEAQ. Trimming at V came to 5 bases and at J to 4 bases, leaving 11 bases not matched to a gene. The length of the CDR3 is 16 residues. This TCR came from a person between 18 and 75 years old in good health. The chain recombines TRBV7-8 with TRBJ1-1, with 9 bases matching TRBD1. Sequencing was carried out using peripheral blood mononuclear cells. The part of the CDR3 DNA that was read is TGTGCCAGCAGCCCCGGGGGGGGGACAGGGCTCACTGAA. Residues: CASSPGGGTGLTE. The entire CDR3 protein is CASSPGGGTGLTEAFF.